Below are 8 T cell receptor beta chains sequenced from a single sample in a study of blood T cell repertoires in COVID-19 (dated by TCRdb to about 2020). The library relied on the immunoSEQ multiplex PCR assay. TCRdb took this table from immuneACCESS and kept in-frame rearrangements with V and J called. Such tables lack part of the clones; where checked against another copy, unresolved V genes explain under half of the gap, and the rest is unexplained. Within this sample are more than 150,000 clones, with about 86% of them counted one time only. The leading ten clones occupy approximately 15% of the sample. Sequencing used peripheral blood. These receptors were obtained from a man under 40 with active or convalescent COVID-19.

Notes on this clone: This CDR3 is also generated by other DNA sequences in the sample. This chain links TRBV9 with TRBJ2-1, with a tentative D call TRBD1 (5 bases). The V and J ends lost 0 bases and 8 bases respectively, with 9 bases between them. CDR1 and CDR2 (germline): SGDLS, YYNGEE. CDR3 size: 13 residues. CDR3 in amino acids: CASSVDRGDEQFF. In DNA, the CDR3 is TGTGCCAGCAGCGTAGATAGGGGCGATGAGCAGTTCTTC.

Written as DNA, the CDR3 is TGTGCCAGCAGCGCTTTGGGTGGGGGGGTTAAAAGGTTCTACGAGCAGTACGTC. Amino acid sequence: CASSALGGGVKRFYEQYV. The chain couples TRBV7-9 to TRBJ2-7; TRBD2 aligns across 7 bases. The V gene end was trimmed by 5 bases and the J gene end by 3 bases; junction bases not matched to a gene: 19. The CDR3 covers 18 residues. Germline V CDR1 and CDR2: SEHNR, FQNEAQ (reference sequence).

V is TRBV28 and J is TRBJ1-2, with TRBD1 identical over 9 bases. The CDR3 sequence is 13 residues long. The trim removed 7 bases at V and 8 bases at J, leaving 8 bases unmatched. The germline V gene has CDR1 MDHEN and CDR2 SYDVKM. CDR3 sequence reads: CASTFRDRDGYTF. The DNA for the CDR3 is TGTGCCAGCACCTTCCGGGACAGGGACGGCTACACCTTC.

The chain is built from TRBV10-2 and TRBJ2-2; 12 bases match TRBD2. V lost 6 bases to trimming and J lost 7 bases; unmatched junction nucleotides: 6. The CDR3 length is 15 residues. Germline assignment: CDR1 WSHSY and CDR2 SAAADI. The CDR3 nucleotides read TGCGCCAGCAGGACTAGCGGGAGCAGTGGCGGGGAGCTGTTTTTT. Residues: CASRTSGSSGGELFF.

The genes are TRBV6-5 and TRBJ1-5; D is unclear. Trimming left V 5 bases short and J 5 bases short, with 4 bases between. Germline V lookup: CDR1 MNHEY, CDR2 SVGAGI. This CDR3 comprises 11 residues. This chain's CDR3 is CASSTYQPQHF. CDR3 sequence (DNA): TGTGCCAGCAGTACTTATCAGCCCCAGCATTTT.

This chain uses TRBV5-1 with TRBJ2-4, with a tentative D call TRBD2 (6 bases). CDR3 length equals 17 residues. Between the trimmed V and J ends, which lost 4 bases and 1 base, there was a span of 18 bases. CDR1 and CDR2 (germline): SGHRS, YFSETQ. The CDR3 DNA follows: TGCGCCAGCAGCCCGCGAGACAGTGGGGGGGCCAAAAACATTCAGTACTTC. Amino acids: CASSPRDSGGAKNIQYF.

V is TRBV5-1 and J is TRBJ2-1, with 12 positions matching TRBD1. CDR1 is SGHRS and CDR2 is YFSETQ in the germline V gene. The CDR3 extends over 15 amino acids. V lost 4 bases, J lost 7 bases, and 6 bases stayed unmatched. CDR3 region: CASSPGTGGGNEQFF. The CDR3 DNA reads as TGCGCCAGCAGCCCCGGGACAGGGGGCGGGAATGAGCAGTTCTTC.

DNA of the CDR3: TGTGCCAGCAGCATAAGACAGGGGGCAGGCAATGAGCAGTTCTTC. Translated: CASSIRQGAGNEQFF. The chain joins TRBV5-4 to TRBJ2-1; 10 bases agree with TRBD1. The CDR3 loop spans 15 amino acids. V shed 4 bases and J 6 bases; nucleotides not matched to a gene: 7. Germline V gene sequence: CDR1 SGHNT, CDR2 YYREEE (reference sequence).